This T cell receptor beta chain was captured in a study of chemoradiotherapy in HPV16-positive cancers. Overall study findings and caveats: Candidate HPV-specific clones and E7-related TCR motifs grew in tumor during treatment.

Looked up from germline, CDR1 is LNHDA and CDR2 is SQIVND (reference sequence). Trimming shortened V by 3 bases and J by 4 bases, and 9 bases separated the two germline ends. CDR3 size: 14 residues. Notes on this clone: Its antigen is undetermined.

The data were produced by immunoSEQ multiplex PCR, yet TCRdb's version contains in-frame clones alone and is incomplete. Altogether over 30,000 clones are present, 86% being singletons, with the ten largest covering approximately 2.1%. The specimen comprised blood, sampled from a patient who underwent chemoradiotherapy. The TCR comes from a human donor with HPV-associated anogenital cancer. This sequence joins TRBV19 and TRBJ2-2, with D hard to call. Here the CDR3 reads CASSMTQITGELFF. In DNA, the CDR3 is TGTGCCAGTAGTATGACGCAAATCACCGGGGAGCTGTTTTTT.